This TCR beta chain was captured by sequencing in a study of somatic mutations in cytotoxic T cells in rheumatoid arthritis. About the study: The researchers flow-sorted some T-cell populations stained with V beta antibodies and got nearly 100% purity, and these included V beta1+ cells sequenced for TCRB. Study findings and constraints: Only rheumatoid arthritis patients, not healthy controls, showed CD8+ clonality increasing with age.

This clone was detected a few times. Its specificity is unknown. Only in-frame clones appear in the TCRdb table, and some are missing; sequencing was by immunoSEQ multiplex PCR. In the table there are about 25,000 clones, roughly 70% of which are singletons. The sequencing sample was made of CD8+ T cells sorted from blood. The clonotype was recovered from a woman aged 18-29 years in good health.

The CDR3 is CASSHGGQPQHF. The CDR3 DNA reads TGCGCCAGCAGCCACGGCGGTCAGCCCCAGCATTTT. The rearrangement joins TRBV4-1 to TRBJ1-5; D unresolved. The V gene lost 3 bases and the J gene lost 6 bases, with 6 bases spanning the gap. The CDR3 has 12 residues. Germline lookup yields CDR1 MGHRA and CDR2 YSYEKL.